A single sample gave rise to the 2 T cell receptor beta chains below, sequenced in a study of cytomegalovirus exposure and HLA in healthy donors. Amplification used 60 Vbeta primers and 13 Jbeta primers. TCRdb keeps only in-frame clones here, not all; method: immunoSEQ multiplex PCR. The repertoire shows about 120,000 clones; the top ten hold approximately 3.8%. The specimen was PBMCs. The receptors come from a man between 18 and 29 years old in good health and CMV-seronegative.

The chain carries TRBV7-8 and TRBJ1-2; TRBD1 matches at 11 bases. This CDR3 has 17 amino acids. Germline lookup yields CDR1 SGHVS and CDR2 FQNEAQ. Germline trimming cut 1 base from V and 0 bases from J; bases unmatched to any gene: 4. The CDR3: CASSLGGQGDSNYGYTF. CDR3 nucleotides: TGTGCCAGCAGCTTAGGGGGACAGGGGGATTCTAACTATGGCTACACCTTC.

V usage is TRBV28 and J usage is TRBJ2-2; no clear D gene. The CDR3 consists of 12 residues. With 3 bases removed from V and 8 bases from J, the gap between germline ends came to 7 bases. The germline gives CDR1 MDHEN, CDR2 SYDVKM. The CDR3 here is CASSFSRGELFF. CDR3 nucleotides: TGTGCCAGCAGTTTTTCGAGAGGGGAGCTGTTTTTT.